Below are 27 T cell receptor beta chains sequenced from a single sample in a study of T cells in narcolepsy. TCRdb's table, derived via immunoSEQ multiplex PCR, lists solely in-frame clones and lacks some. The sample lists fewer than 35,000 clones, about four fifths occurring once. The sample was CD45RA- memory CD4+ T cells from PBMCs. These receptors all come from a human donor with narcolepsy.

CDR3 protein: CASSYTRTQETQYF. The CDR3 bases are TGTGCCAGCAGCTATACAAGAACCCAAGAGACCCAGTACTTC. The rearrangement uses TRBV5-5 and TRBJ2-5; D is unresolved. Trimming removed 3 bases from V and 1 base from J, with 10 bases in between. There are 14 residues in the CDR3. Per the germline V gene, CDR1 is SGHKS and CDR2 is YYEKEE (reference sequence).

This clone is a singleton in its sample. The rearrangement links TRBV4-3 to TRBJ1-1, with a possible D match to TRBD1 (6 bases). Trimming took off 1 base at V and 5 bases at J, with 20 bases between the two ends. This CDR3 is 17 amino acids long. Per the germline V gene, CDR1 is LGHNA and CDR2 is YSLEER. The DNA of the CDR3 is TGCGCCAGCAGCCAAGTCGTCGGGGGCCGTCGTAAAACTGAAGCTTTCTTT. Translating gives CASSQVVGGRRKTEAFF.

V and J are TRBV19 and TRBJ2-3, with TRBD2 matching over 8 bases. Germline V gene data show CDR1 as LNHDA and CDR2 as SQIVND (reference sequence). This CDR3 has 16 residues. V lost 2 bases, J lost 1 base, and 5 bases stayed unmatched. The CDR3 protein is CASSIKRRGGTDTQYF. CDR3 in DNA: TGTGCCAGTAGTATAAAACGGCGGGGGGGCACAGATACGCAGTATTTT.

CDR3: CASRGDKSGANVLTF. CDR3 nucleotide sequence: TGTGCCAGCAGGGGGGATAAGTCTGGGGCCAACGTCCTGACTTTC. The chain uses TRBV6-5 and TRBJ2-6; D may correspond to TRBD1 or TRBD2 (5 bases each). CDR1 and CDR2 from the germline V gene are MNHEY and SVGAGI. CDR3 length equals 15 residues. The V end was cut by 6 bases, the J end by 1 base, with 10 bases between.

The J gene is TRBJ2-6, the V gene TRBV18; weak D call: TRBD2 (6 bases). Germline V lookup: CDR1 KGHSH, CDR2 LQKENI. Trimming shortened V by 1 base and J by 2 bases, and 12 bases separated the two germline ends. The length of the CDR3 is 17 residues. CDR3: CASSPLAGRTGANVLTF. The DNA of the CDR3 is TGTGCCAGCTCACCACTGGCGGGAAGGACTGGGGCCAACGTCCTGACTTTC.

V and J are TRBV7-3 and TRBJ2-7; tentatively, D is TRBD1 (5 bases). V was shortened by 2 bases and J by 6 bases, with 14 bases between the two germline ends. The CDR3 runs to 14 residues. Germline loops: CDR1 SGHTA, CDR2 FQGTGA. The CDR3 DNA follows: TGTGCCAGCAGCTTAGGGGTTGACCAGGGCGAGCAGTACTTC. It codes for CASSLGVDQGEQYF.

The rearrangement links TRBV27 to TRBJ2-2; possibly TRBD2 for D (6 bases). Germline V gene data show CDR1 as MNHEY and CDR2 as SMNVEV (reference sequence). The ends were cut back, 6 bases at V and 4 bases at J, with 12 bases in the middle. The CDR3 contains 14 residues. The CDR3 bases are TGTGCCAGCAGCTTCGGGGGTCTCACCGGGGAGCTGTTTTTT. Amino acid sequence: CASSFGGLTGELFF.

The chain uses TRBV11-2 and TRBJ1-1; 10 nucleotides align to TRBD1. Germline V lookup: CDR1 SGHAT, CDR2 FQNNGV. This CDR3 has 16 amino acids. V lost 1 base and J lost 5; bases outside the gene matches: 7. CDR3: CASSLGQGARRTEAFF. The DNA for the CDR3 is TGTGCCAGCAGCTTAGGACAGGGGGCGCGGAGGACTGAAGCTTTCTTT. The full variable domain, completed using reference TRBV11-2 and TRBJ1-1, is EAGVAQSPRYKIIEKRQSVAFWCNPISGHATLYWYQQILGQGPKLLIQFQNNGVVDDSQLPKDRFSAERLKGVDSTLKIQPAKLEDSAVYLCASSLGQGARRTEAFFGQGTRLTVV.

The V and J genes are TRBV19 and TRBJ1-1; D not certain. Germline CDR1 reads LNHDA; CDR2 reads SQIVND (reference sequence). The CDR3 sequence is 14 residues long. Trimming shortened V by 4 bases and J by 1 base, and 10 bases separated the two germline ends. DNA of the CDR3: TGTGCCAGTAGTACCCGGACGGGGAACACTGAAGCTTTCTTT. Translation: CASSTRTGNTEAFF.

V usage is TRBV2 and J usage is TRBJ2-1; 10 positions agree with TRBD1. The trim removed 4 bases at V and 7 bases at J, leaving 4 bases unmatched. The CDR3 is 14 amino acids. Germline assignment: CDR1 SNHLY and CDR2 FYNNEI. CDR3 protein: CASSVGQGVNEQFF. CDR3 nucleotide sequence: TGTGCCAGCAGTGTAGGACAGGGGGTAAATGAGCAGTTCTTC. The full variable domain, rest sourced from reference TRBV2 and TRBJ2-1, is EPEVTQTPSHQVTQMGQEVILRCVPISNHLYFYWYRQILGQKVEFLVSFYNNEISEKSEIFDDQFSVERPDGSNFTLKIRSTKLEDSAMYFCASSVGQGVNEQFFGPGTRLTVL.

This chain joins TRBV7-9 and TRBJ2-5; D uncertain. CDR1 and CDR2 (germline): SEHNR, FQNEAQ (reference sequence). CDR3 length: 16 amino acids. Trimming cost V 5 bases and J 5 bases, with 21 bases left between them. CDR3 in amino acids: CASSPGRETLRETQYF. The CDR3 nucleotides are TGTGCCAGCAGCCCTGGGCGAGAGACGTTAAGGGAGACCCAGTACTTC. The full variable domain, its missing parts supplied by reference TRBV7-9 and TRBJ2-5, is DTGVSQNPRHKITKRGQNVTFRCDPISEHNRLYWYRQTLGQGPEFLTYFQNEAQLEKSRLLSDRFSAERPKGSFSTLEIQRTEQGDSAMYLCASSPGRETLRETQYFGPGTRLLVL.

The J gene is TRBJ1-1, the V gene TRBV6-5; D might be TRBD1 (5 bases). In germline, CDR1 is MNHEY, CDR2 SVGAGI. V lost 6 bases and J lost 2, with 16 bases in between. The CDR3 totals 15 residues. CDR3 in DNA: TGTGCCAGCAGCCCAAAACTGCAGGGTAACACTGAAGCTTTCTTT. This codes for CASSPKLQGNTEAFF.

V gene TRBV9 combines with J gene TRBJ2-2; a possible D gene is TRBD2 (6 bases). V was shortened by 4 bases and J by 5 bases, with 18 bases between the two germline ends. The CDR3 runs to 16 residues. Germline loops: CDR1 SGDLS, CDR2 YYNGEE. The CDR3 nucleotides are TGTGCCAGCAGCCTAGGACGACTAGGTTTGACCGGGGAGCTGTTTTTT. Protein: CASSLGRLGLTGELFF.

The sample holds one count of this clone. The chain joins TRBV7-6 to TRBJ1-1, with 8 bases aligning to TRBD1. The V segment lost 5 bases and the J segment 3 bases; nucleotides outside the gene matches: 5. Germline lookup yields CDR1 SGHVS and CDR2 FNYEAQ. CDR3 length: 14 amino acids. The CDR3 spells CASSPRTGYTEAFF. The CDR3 DNA follows: TGTGCCAGCAGCCCCCGGACAGGGTACACTGAAGCTTTCTTT.

The chain combines TRBV15 with TRBJ1-4; D possibly corresponds to TRBD1 (5 bases). Germline V gene data show CDR1 as LNHNV and CDR2 as YYDKDF (reference sequence). The CDR3 is 15 amino acids. With 3 bases removed from V and 5 bases from J, the gap between germline ends came to 13 bases. Here the CDR3 reads CATSRAKGPNEKLFF. CDR3 in DNA: TGTGCCACCAGCAGGGCTAAGGGACCGAATGAAAAACTGTTTTTT.

This clone appeared a few times. V gene TRBV6-6 combines with J gene TRBJ1-6, with D perhaps TRBD1 (5 bases). The germline V gene has CDR1 MNHNY and CDR2 SVGAGI (reference sequence). The V gene lost 7 bases and the J gene lost 7 bases, with 14 bases spanning the gap. CDR3 length: 14 amino acids. The DNA of the CDR3 is TGTGCCAGCACTGCGGGACCGGTCAATTCACCCCTCCACTTT. It specifies CASTAGPVNSPLHF.

The chain links TRBV27 to TRBJ1-2; 8 nucleotides align to TRBD1. Germline V CDR1 and CDR2: MNHEY, SMNVEV (reference sequence). Trimming at V came to 5 bases and at J to 6 bases, leaving 8 bases not matched to a gene. The CDR3 is 14 amino acids. The CDR3 sequence: CASSRQGLENGYTF. Here the CDR3 DNA reads TGTGCCAGCAGTCGACAGGGGCTGGAAAATGGCTACACCTTC.

This rearrangement joins TRBV30 to TRBJ2-4, with D possibly TRBD2 on 5 matching bases. The germline V gene has CDR1 GTSNPN and CDR2 SVGIG (reference sequence). The V end was cut by 1 base, the J end by 1 base, with 11 bases between. The CDR3 is made up of 15 amino acids. The CDR3 sequence is CAWSDPGVAKNIQYF. The DNA of the CDR3 is TGTGCCTGGAGTGACCCCGGGGTCGCCAAAAACATTCAGTACTTC.

The chain links TRBV15 to TRBJ2-7, with TRBD1 matching 7 bases. The CDR3 sequence is 18 residues long. Per the germline V gene, CDR1 is LNHNV and CDR2 is YYDKDF (reference sequence). V dropped 0 bases and J dropped 3; count of bases not matched to a gene: 14. The CDR3 DNA sequence: TGTGCCACCAGCAGAGAGTACTCCGGGACAGCTAGTTACTACGAGCAGTACTTC. This codes for CATSREYSGTASYYEQYF.

This sequence joins TRBV2 and TRBJ2-3, with 7 bases identical to TRBD1. Trimming cost V 7 bases and J 1 base; bases outside gene matches: 11. Germline values: CDR1 SNHLY, CDR2 FYNNEI. The CDR3 has 16 amino acids. DNA of the CDR3: TGTGCCAGCACCCTCCTGGGCGGACAGGGCACAGATACGCAGTATTTT. This sequence encodes CASTLLGGQGTDTQYF.

The sample holds one count of this clone. The V call is TRBV11-1, the J call TRBJ1-3, with a tentative D call TRBD1 (6 bases). Deletions cut 5 bases from V and 3 bases from J, with 17 bases between. This CDR3 has 16 amino acids. Germline V lookup: CDR1 SGHAT, CDR2 FQDESV (reference sequence). CDR3 nucleotide sequence: TGTGCCAGCAGCGCCGGGAAACAGGGACGTGGAAACACCATATATTTT. It translates to CASSAGKQGRGNTIYF.

This rearrangement joins TRBV6-1 to TRBJ2-1, with D possibly being TRBD1 (7 bases). Germline V CDR1 and CDR2: MNHNS, SASEGT. V lost 4 bases to trimming and J lost 14 bases, with 18 bases between them. CDR3 length: 13 amino acids. As DNA, the CDR3 is TGTGCCAGCAGTGTTACCCAGGGGGGTTTTGAGTTCTTC. It is translated as CASSVTQGGFEFF.

This chain links TRBV7-9 with TRBJ1-4; 7 nucleotides align to TRBD1. V trimming: 3 bases; J trimming: 15 bases; junction bases outside the gene matches: 7. CDR1 is SEHNR, CDR2 FQNEAQ, per germline (reference sequence). CDR3 length equals 12 residues. The CDR3, as DNA: TGTGCCAGCAGCTTTCCGGGACAGCCAGTGTTTTTT. Its translation: CASSFPGQPVFF.

The CDR3 sequence: CSVGGQDQPQHF. The CDR3 DNA is TGCAGCGTCGGGGGCCAAGATCAGCCCCAGCATTTT. This chain uses TRBV29-1 with TRBJ1-5; possible D gene TRBD1, 6 bases. CDR3 length: 12 residues. The ends were cut back, 6 bases at V and 5 bases at J, with 11 bases in the middle. The germline V gene encodes CDR1 SQVTM and CDR2 ANQGSEA.

This chain links TRBV30 with TRBJ1-1; a possible D gene is TRBD1 (5 bases). The CDR3 runs to 14 residues. From germline, CDR1 is GTSNPN and CDR2 SVGIG (reference sequence). Trimming took 4 bases from V and 5 from J, leaving 17 bases between them. The CDR3 region is CAWILRGPRTEAFF. The CDR3 bases are TGTGCCTGGATTTTGAGGGGTCCGAGGACTGAAGCTTTCTTT.

This rearrangement joins TRBV6-5 to TRBJ1-3; D perhaps matches TRBD1 (5 bases). The length of the CDR3 is 15 residues. The V gene's germline CDR1 is MNHEY and CDR2 SVGAGI. V was clipped by 10 bases and J by 0 bases, with 16 bases between them. DNA of the CDR3: TGTGCCACCAAGCTCCGGGGGGACTCTGGAAACACCATATATTTT. Translation gives CATKLRGDSGNTIYF.

This chain connects TRBV18 to TRBJ2-5, with a possible D match to TRBD2 (6 bases). V dropped 6 bases and J dropped 3 bases, with 17 bases sitting between them. Germline V gene sequence: CDR1 KGHSH, CDR2 LQKENI. This CDR3 has 15 amino acids. The CDR3 coding sequence is TGTGCCAGCTCCCGTCCGGGACTCACGGAAGAGACCCAGTACTTC. This translates into CASSRPGLTEETQYF.